Sequencing of this T cell receptor beta chain was carried out in a study of Ad26.COV2.S vaccination and SARS-CoV-2 variants. Study outcomes and limitations: Measurement of non-spike TCR breadth gave similar results in vaccine and placebo recipients. Breadth and depth estimates from TCRs may understate total T cell responses. Ad26.COV2.S recipients had broader spike-specific TCRs (P = 0.0014). Once vaccination had occurred, spike-specific CD8+ and CD4+ T cell responses reportedly showed substantial breadth.

Sequencing was performed with immunoSEQ multiplex PCR; in TCRdb, only in-frame clones are kept and a portion is missing. This table holds around 140,000 clones, roughly 88% found once. Germline values: CDR1 LNHDA, CDR2 SQIVND (reference sequence). The CDR3 contains 12 residues. Between the trimmed V and J ends, which lost 8 bases and 2 bases, there was a span of 9 bases. With respect to this clone: No antigen is known for it.

This TCR derives from a human donor who had recovered from COVID-19. This sequence joins TRBV19 and TRBJ1-1; D remains ambiguous. The specimen comprised peripheral blood, sampled after recovery from COVID-19. CDR3 region: CASSPGNTEAFF. The CDR3 region has the DNA TGTGCCAGTTCCCCAGGTAACACTGAAGCTTTCTTT.